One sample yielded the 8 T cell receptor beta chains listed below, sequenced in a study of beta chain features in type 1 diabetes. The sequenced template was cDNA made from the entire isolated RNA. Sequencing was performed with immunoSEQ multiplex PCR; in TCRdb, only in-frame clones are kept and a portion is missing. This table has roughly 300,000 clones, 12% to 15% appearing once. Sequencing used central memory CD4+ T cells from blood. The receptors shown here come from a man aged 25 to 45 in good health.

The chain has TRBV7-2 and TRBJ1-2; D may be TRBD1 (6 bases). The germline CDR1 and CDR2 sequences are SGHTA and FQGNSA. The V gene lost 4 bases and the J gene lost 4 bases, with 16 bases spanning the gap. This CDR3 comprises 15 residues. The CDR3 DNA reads TGTGCCAGCAGCTCGATCGACAGGCCTGTCTATGGCTACACCTTC. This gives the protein CASSSIDRPVYGYTF.

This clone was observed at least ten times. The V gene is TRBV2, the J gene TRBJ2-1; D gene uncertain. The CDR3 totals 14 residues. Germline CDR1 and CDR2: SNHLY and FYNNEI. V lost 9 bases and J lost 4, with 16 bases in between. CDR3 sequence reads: CARKKVAAYNEQFF. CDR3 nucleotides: TGTGCCAGGAAAAAGGTTGCGGCGTACAATGAGCAGTTCTTC.

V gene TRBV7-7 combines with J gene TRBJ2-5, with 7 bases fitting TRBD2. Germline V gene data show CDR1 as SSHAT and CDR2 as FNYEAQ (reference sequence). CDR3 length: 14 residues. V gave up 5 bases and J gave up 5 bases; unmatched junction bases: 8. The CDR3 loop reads CASSRRTGGETQYF. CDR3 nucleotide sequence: TGTGCCAGCAGCCGCAGGACCGGGGGGGAGACCCAGTACTTC.

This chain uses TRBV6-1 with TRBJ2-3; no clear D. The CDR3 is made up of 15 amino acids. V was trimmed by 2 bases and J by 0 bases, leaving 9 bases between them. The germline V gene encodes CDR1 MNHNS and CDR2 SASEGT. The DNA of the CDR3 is TGTGCCAGCAGTGAACGGCAATTTAGCACAGATACGCAGTATTTT. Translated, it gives CASSERQFSTDTQYF.

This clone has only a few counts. CDR3 sequence (DNA): TGTGCCAGCAGCGTAGGGGGAGAGGCCAAAAACATTCAGTACTTC. It translates to CASSVGGEAKNIQYF. The chain carries TRBV9 and TRBJ2-4; the D gene is possibly TRBD2 (5 bases). The CDR3 runs 15 residues. The germline V gene encodes CDR1 SGDLS and CDR2 YYNGEE. V lost 0 bases, J lost 1 base, and 8 bases lay in between.

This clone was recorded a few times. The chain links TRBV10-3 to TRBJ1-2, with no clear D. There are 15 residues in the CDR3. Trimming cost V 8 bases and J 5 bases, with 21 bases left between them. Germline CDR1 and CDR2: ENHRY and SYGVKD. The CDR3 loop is CAILSAAPEGYGYTF. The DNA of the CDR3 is TGTGCCATCCTTAGTGCAGCCCCGGAGGGATATGGCTACACCTTC.

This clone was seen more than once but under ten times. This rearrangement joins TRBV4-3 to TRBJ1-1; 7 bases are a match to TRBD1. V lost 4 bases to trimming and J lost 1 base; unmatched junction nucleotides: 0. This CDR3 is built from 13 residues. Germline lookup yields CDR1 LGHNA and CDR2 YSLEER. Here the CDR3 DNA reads TGCGCCAGCAGCCGGACAGGGAACACTGAAGCTTTCTTT. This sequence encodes CASSRTGNTEAFF.

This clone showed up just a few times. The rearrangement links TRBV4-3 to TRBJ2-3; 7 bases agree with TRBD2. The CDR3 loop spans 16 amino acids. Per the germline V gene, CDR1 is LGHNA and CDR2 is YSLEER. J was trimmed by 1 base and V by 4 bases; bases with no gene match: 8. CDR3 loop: CASSPLGRDGTDTQYF. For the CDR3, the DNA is TGCGCCAGCAGCCCCCTTGGGAGGGATGGCACAGATACGCAGTATTTT.